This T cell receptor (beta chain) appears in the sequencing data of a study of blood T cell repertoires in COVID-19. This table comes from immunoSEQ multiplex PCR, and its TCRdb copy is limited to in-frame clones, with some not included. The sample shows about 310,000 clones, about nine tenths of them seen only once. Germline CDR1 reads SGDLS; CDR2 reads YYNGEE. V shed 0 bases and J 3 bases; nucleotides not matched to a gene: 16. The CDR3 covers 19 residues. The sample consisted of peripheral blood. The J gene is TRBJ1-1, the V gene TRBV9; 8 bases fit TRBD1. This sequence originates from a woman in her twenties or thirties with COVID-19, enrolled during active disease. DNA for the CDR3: TGTGCCAGCAGCGTAGTCCCAGGAGGGACAGGTTATGGGGACACTGAAGCTTTCTTT. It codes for CASSVVPGGTGYGDTEAFF.